The entry below gives a single T cell receptor beta chain sequence along with its context. Study members were between about 18 and 90 years old and lived in 24 US regions. Grouping used clinical history reported by participants in a survey and questionnaire. The sample comes from a study of blood T cell repertoires in COVID-19. At the level of the study: Some COVID-19 samples were acute and others convalescent; all came from the United States, Italy and Spain. Sample material is recorded as cDNA or gDNA derived from T cells, B-cell-depleted T cells, or PBMCs.

Method: immunoSEQ multiplex PCR; TCRdb's copy keeps in-frame clones and lacks some. The sample consists of roughly 250,000 clones, approximately 83% of them appearing once. The V gene's germline CDR1 is MNHEY and CDR2 SVGAGI. The CDR3 is 14 amino acids. Trimming removed 8 bases at V and 6 bases at J, with 16 bases between. The sample consisted of PBMCs or T cells enriched from blood (not recorded which). This receptor was identified in a woman in her fifties or sixties who had recovered from COVID-19. J is TRBJ2-2 and V is TRBV6-5, with a weak D call TRBD2 (6 bases). The CDR3 DNA sequence: TGTGCCAGCGGATCCGGGAGTCGGGCCGGGGAGCTGTTTTTT. The encoded protein is CASGSGSRAGELFF.